Sequencing of this T cell receptor (beta chain) was carried out in a study of cytomegalovirus exposure and HLA in healthy donors. Study-level background: Some 180 million T cells yielded approximately 110 million unique TCR beta sequences in earlier analysis. From donors who were HLA-typed, an early data release held approximately 80 million unique TCRs. General study results and limits: A later analysis by the authors found several of the most significant clusters apparently linked to common viral pathogens. In a later analysis, compared with equally common non-associated chains, HLA-associated beta chains were more expanded.

Trimming left V 4 bases short and J 4 bases short, with 13 bases between. CDR3 length equals 14 residues. CDR1 is MNHEY, CDR2 SMNVEV, per germline (reference sequence). Use of 60 Vbeta and 13 Jbeta primers characterized the PCR. Here immunoSEQ multiplex PCR was the method, and the copy in TCRdb shows in-frame clones only, minus some. The sample has around 100,000 clones; approximately 80% are singletons. This clone was observed once. The target antigen is unknown. Sequencing input: PBMCs. The rearrangement joins TRBV27 to TRBJ1-1; D is perhaps TRBD1 (6 bases). The TCR sequence derives from a man between 25 and 39 years old in good health and CMV-seropositive. The CDR3 loop reads CASSSRDTATEAFF. DNA of the CDR3: TGTGCCAGCAGTTCCCGGGACACAGCCACTGAAGCTTTCTTT.